The entry that follows covers one T cell receptor beta chain sequence. Its antigen is undetermined. This entry belongs to a study of CD8+ T cells in alopecia areata. Turning to the study itself: Scoring of severity for treated patients was based on percentage of affected scalp area. Study observations and caveats: For lesional scalp, especially alopecia totalis/universalis, clonality was higher than in normal scalp.

Germline V lookup: CDR1 SGHAT, CDR2 FQNNGV. There are 12 residues in the CDR3. V was cut by 7 bases and J by 8 bases, with 14 bases left in between. The treatment is: oral pan-JAK inhibitor, 5-10 mg twice daily. TCR sequencing used cDNA made by reverse transcription of extracted RNA. Data came from immunoSEQ multiplex PCR; TCRdb stores just in-frame clones and leaves some out. Of about 99,000 clones in the sample, under 90% were seen once. The clonotype comes from a human donor with alopecia areata. The chain couples TRBV11-2 to TRBJ1-2; tentative D call: TRBD1 (5 bases). The sample here was CD8+ T cells sorted from blood, taken at roughly week 30, from a patient treated with tofacitinib. The CDR3: CASNPGAYGYTF. The CDR3 coding sequence is TGTGCCAGCAACCCTGGGGCTTACGGCTACACCTTC.